The 26 T cell receptor beta chains below come from one sample, sequenced in a study of blood T cell repertoires in COVID-19. Data came from immunoSEQ multiplex PCR; TCRdb stores just in-frame clones and leaves some out. The repertoire holds about 230,000 clones, roughly 85% seen once, with 10% to 13% in the top ten. The sample was PBMCs or T cells enriched from blood (not recorded which). The receptors originated from a man younger than 40 who had recovered from COVID-19.

The CDR3 loop reads CASSIGIAGVVLRVYNEQFF. In nucleotides, the CDR3 is TGTGCCAGTAGTATAGGTATAGCGGGAGTCGTCCTTCGGGTTTACAATGAGCAGTTCTTC. The rearrangement uses TRBV19 and TRBJ2-1; the match to TRBD2 covers 9 bases. There are 20 residues in the CDR3. Trimming cost V 1 base and J 4 bases; bases outside gene matches: 17. The germline V gene encodes CDR1 LNHDA and CDR2 SQIVND (reference sequence).

The chain combines TRBV5-6 with TRBJ1-2; 7 positions match TRBD1. Per the germline V gene, CDR1 is SGHDT and CDR2 is YYEEEE. The V and J ends lost 4 bases and 4 bases, in that order; junction bases with no gene match: 7. This CDR3 contains 14 residues. In nucleotides, the CDR3 is TGTGCCAGCAGCCAGAGGGGGCAGACCTATGGCTACACCTTC. Translating gives CASSQRGQTYGYTF.

This chain connects TRBV12-3 or TRBV12-4 to TRBJ1-5, with unresolved D. V lost 3 bases, J lost 9 bases, and 9 bases lay in between. The CDR3 is 12 amino acids. In DNA, the CDR3 is TGTGCCAGCAGTTTCGGGGTCCCGCCCCAGCATTTT. Its protein product is CASSFGVPPQHF.

CDR3: CASSIGGGALDTQYF. The CDR3 DNA reads TGTGCCAGTAGTATAGGCGGGGGGGCCTTAGATACGCAGTATTTT. This chain links TRBV19 with TRBJ2-3, with 9 bases fitting TRBD2. The V gene end was trimmed by 1 base and the J gene end by 5 bases; junction bases not matched to a gene: 4. Germline CDR1 LNHDA, CDR2 SQIVND (reference sequence). The CDR3 loop spans 15 amino acids.

The chain employs TRBV3-1 (or the pseudogene TRBV3-2) and TRBJ1-5; possibly TRBD1 for D (5 bases). The germline V gene has CDR1 LGHDT and CDR2 YNNKEL (reference sequence). Trimming shortened V by 1 base and J by 7 bases, and 11 bases separated the two germline ends. This CDR3 has 14 residues. The CDR3 nucleotides read TGTGCCAGCAGCCAAGCCCGGGGGGGGCAGCCCCAGCATTTT. Protein: CASSQARGGQPQHF.

This rearrangement joins TRBV9 to TRBJ1-1, with D possibly being TRBD1 (5 bases). There are 14 residues in the CDR3. V was cut by 4 bases and J by 4 bases, with 14 bases left in between. Germline CDR1 and CDR2: SGDLS and YYNGEE. The CDR3 sequence: CASSRRWGGTEAFF. The CDR3 DNA follows: TGTGCCAGCAGCAGACGATGGGGGGGCACTGAAGCTTTCTTT.

The rearrangement joins TRBV5-1 to TRBJ2-1; 8 nucleotides match TRBD1. Germline trimming cut 4 bases from V and 6 bases from J; bases unmatched to any gene: 12. CDR3 length: 16 residues. Germline CDR1 is SGHRS and CDR2 is YFSETQ. In nucleotides, the CDR3 is TGCGCCAGCAGCGCAAATCCGGGACAGGCCCTCAATGAGCAGTTCTTC. It codes for CASSANPGQALNEQFF.

V usage is TRBV6-2 or TRBV6-3 and J usage is TRBJ2-1, with TRBD2 matching over 9 bases. Germline-derived CDR1 and CDR2 are MNHEY and SVGEGT. V lost 0 bases to trimming and J lost 5 bases; unmatched junction nucleotides: 5. CDR3 size: 16 residues. The CDR3 nucleotides are TGTGCCAGCAGTTACTCGAGGGCGGGAGGGGACAATGAGCAGTTCTTC. It encodes CASSYSRAGGDNEQFF.

The CDR3 protein is CATRLARNTGELFF. In nucleotides, the CDR3 is TGTGCCACCAGACTAGCGCGAAACACCGGGGAGCTGTTTTTT. The chain carries TRBV3-1 (or the pseudogene TRBV3-2) and TRBJ2-2; TRBD2 aligns across 8 bases. V was pared by 10 bases and J by 2 bases, with 6 bases of the junction left unmatched. This CDR3 has 14 amino acids. Germline CDR1 reads LGHDT; CDR2 reads YNNKEL (reference sequence).

This chain connects TRBV10-1 to TRBJ1-1, with D possibly TRBD1 on 5 matching bases. The CDR3 spans 15 residues. The V end was cut by 5 bases, the J end by 6 bases, with 19 bases between. Germline V gene data show CDR1 as WNHNN and CDR2 as SYGVQD (reference sequence). The CDR3 here is CASSRGWGGEAEAFF. The CDR3 DNA follows: TGCGCCAGCAGTCGGGGCTGGGGAGGGGAGGCTGAAGCTTTCTTT.

Many counts were recorded for this clone. The gene calls are TRBV6-2 or TRBV6-3 and TRBJ1-5; D might be TRBD1 (5 bases). Deletions cut 2 bases from V and 7 bases from J, with 6 bases between. Germline assignment: CDR1 MNHEY and CDR2 SVGEGT. This CDR3 comprises 12 residues. CDR3 sequence (DNA): TGTGCCAGCAGTTACCCAGGGCAGCCCCAGCATTTT. It encodes CASSYPGQPQHF.

CDR3 coding DNA: TGTGCCAGCAGCGCCGCGGGAGGTAAAGACTACGAGCAGTACTTC. Amino acid sequence: CASSAAGGKDYEQYF. The rearrangement joins TRBV2 to TRBJ2-7; the match to TRBD2 covers 8 bases. Per the germline V gene, CDR1 is SNHLY and CDR2 is FYNNEI. V lost 6 bases, J lost 3 bases, and 10 bases stayed unmatched. CDR3 length: 15 residues.

This clone has just one count. This chain connects TRBV10-3 to TRBJ1-1, with 7 nucleotides matching TRBD1. In germline, CDR1 is ENHRY, CDR2 SYGVKD. V dropped 5 bases and J dropped 8; count of bases not matched to a gene: 2. This CDR3 comprises 11 residues. CDR3 loop: CAISRGQEAFF. The CDR3 DNA sequence: TGTGCCATCAGTAGGGGACAGGAAGCTTTCTTT.

This clone was detected once. J is TRBJ1-1 and V is TRBV27; TRBD1 might be the D (5 bases). There are 17 residues in the CDR3. Germline V gene data show CDR1 as MNHEY and CDR2 as SMNVEV (reference sequence). Trimming cost V 5 bases and J 1 base, with 20 bases left between them. Written as DNA, the CDR3 is TGTGCCAGCAGTATCAAACCCCCCGGGACTGGGAACACTGAAGCTTTCTTT. It encodes CASSIKPPGTGNTEAFF.

V and J are TRBV7-8 and TRBJ1-5; unclear D gene. V was shortened by 1 base and J by 5 bases, with 12 bases between the two germline ends. Germline V CDR1 and CDR2: SGHVS, FQNEAQ. CDR3 length: 15 residues. As DNA, the CDR3 is TGTGCCAGCAGCTTAGTCAGGCAGTTGGATCAGCCCCAGCATTTT. Translating it yields CASSLVRQLDQPQHF.

The chain carries TRBV30 and TRBJ1-5, with a weak D call TRBD1 (5 bases). Trimming pared 0 bases from V and 5 bases from J, leaving 11 bases between. This CDR3 comprises 14 residues. Germline V CDR1 and CDR2: GTSNPN, SVGIG (reference sequence). The CDR3 DNA follows: TGTGCCTGGAGTGTAGGCGGGGGATATCAGCCCCAGCATTTT. Protein: CAWSVGGGYQPQHF.

V is TRBV28 and J is TRBJ2-6, with unresolved D. This CDR3 has 16 residues. Trimming removed 6 bases at V and 0 bases at J, with 12 bases between. From germline, CDR1 is MDHEN and CDR2 SYDVKM. The CDR3 nucleotides are TGTGCCAGCAGCCTGGTACTACCCTCTGGGGCCAACGTCCTGACTTTC. It yields the protein CASSLVLPSGANVLTF.

The chain is built from TRBV7-2 and TRBJ1-5, with TRBD1 matching over 9 bases. The CDR3 runs to 16 residues. Germline V gives CDR1 SGHTA, CDR2 FQGNSA. The V and J ends lost 1 base and 4 bases, in that order; junction bases with no gene match: 5. The CDR3 coding sequence is TGTGCCAGCAGCTTAGTGGCCGGGACAGGGAATCAGCCCCAGCATTTT. This codes for CASSLVAGTGNQPQHF. Complete variable domain (other parts from reference TRBV7-2 and TRBJ1-5): GAGVSQSPSNKVTEKGKDVELRCDPISGHTALYWYRQSLGQGLEFLIYFQGNSAPDKSGLPSDRFSAERTGGSVSTLTIQRTQQEDSAVYLCASSLVAGTGNQPQHFGDGTRLSIL.

This sequence joins TRBV6-5 and TRBJ1-1, with a weak D call TRBD1 (6 bases). This CDR3 spans 15 amino acids. Germline assignment: CDR1 MNHEY and CDR2 SVGAGI. V dropped 2 bases and J dropped 7 bases, with 17 bases sitting between them. In DNA, the CDR3 is TGTGCCAGCAGTTACGGAGTGGGACACATAAATGAAGCTTTCTTT. Translated: CASSYGVGHINEAFF.

V usage is TRBV5-1 and J usage is TRBJ2-3; D not certain. The germline CDR1 and CDR2 sequences are SGHRS and YFSETQ. V was pared by 2 bases and J by 0 bases, with 10 bases between. The CDR3 is 15 residues long. This CDR3 reads CASSLIQTSTDTQYF. DNA for the CDR3: TGCGCCAGCAGCTTAATCCAGACAAGCACAGATACGCAGTATTTT.

This CDR3 reads CASSLAIRNSPLHF. In DNA, the CDR3 is TGTGCCAGCAGCTTAGCGATTCGGAATTCACCCCTCCACTTT. The chain is built from TRBV7-2 and TRBJ1-6; D is ambiguous. Germline V lookup: CDR1 SGHTA, CDR2 FQGNSA. Between the trimmed V and J ends, which lost 0 bases and 7 bases, there was a span of 7 bases. This CDR3 comprises 14 residues.

The chain couples TRBV18 to TRBJ2-3, with 10 positions matching TRBD1. The CDR3 totals 15 residues. The ends lost 3 bases at V and 3 bases at J; junction bases unmatched: 3. Germline loops: CDR1 KGHSH, CDR2 LQKENI. CDR3 residues: CASSPRTGGTDTQYF. As DNA, the CDR3 is TGTGCCAGCTCACCGCGGACAGGGGGGACAGATACGCAGTATTTT.

This chain links TRBV1 with TRBJ2-7; the D segment call TRBD2 is taken from the table without a DNA check. TRBV1 is a pseudogene. This CDR3 spans 21 amino acids. The CDR3 reads CTSSQDRAPGLVQTLIYEQYF. CDR3 DNA: TGCACCAGCAGCCAAGATCGGGCGCCGGGACTAGTCCAAACACTGATCTACGAGCAGTACTTC.

This sequence joins TRBV19 and TRBJ1-5; TRBD1 is a possible D gene (6 bases). Germline V gene data show CDR1 as LNHDA and CDR2 as SQIVND (reference sequence). This CDR3 has 16 residues. Deletions cut 3 bases from V and 3 bases from J, with 15 bases between. CDR3: CASSIAGGAYNQPQHF. The CDR3 DNA sequence: TGTGCCAGTAGTATTGCGGGGGGCGCTTACAATCAGCCCCAGCATTTT.

The rearrangement links TRBV24-1 to TRBJ2-7, with 8 bases aligning to TRBD1. The CDR3 runs 14 residues. V trimming: 3 bases; J trimming: 4 bases; junction bases outside the gene matches: 4. Germline V CDR1 and CDR2: KGHDR, SFDVKD. CDR3 sequence reads: CATSDPRTGYEQYF. DNA for the CDR3: TGTGCCACCAGTGATCCAAGGACAGGGTACGAGCAGTACTTC.

The chain couples TRBV3-1 (or the pseudogene TRBV3-2) to TRBJ1-1; D is undetermined. Trimming shortened V by 7 bases and J by 1 base, and 13 bases separated the two germline ends. The CDR3 has 14 amino acids. The germline V gene has CDR1 LGHDT and CDR2 YNNKEL (reference sequence). DNA of the CDR3: TGTGCCAGCACCCCAGCTGAGGCGAACACTGAAGCTTTCTTT. The encoded protein is CASTPAEANTEAFF.